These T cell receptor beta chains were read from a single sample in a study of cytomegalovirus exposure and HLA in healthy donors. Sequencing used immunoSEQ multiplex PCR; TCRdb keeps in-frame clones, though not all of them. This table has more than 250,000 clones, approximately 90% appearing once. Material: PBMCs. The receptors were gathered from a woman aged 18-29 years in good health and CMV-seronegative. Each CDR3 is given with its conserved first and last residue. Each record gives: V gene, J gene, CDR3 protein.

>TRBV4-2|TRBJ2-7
CASSQGAGTLSSYEQYF
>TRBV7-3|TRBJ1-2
CASSRGGGAGYTF
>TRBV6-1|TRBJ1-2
CASSGGKGADYGYTF
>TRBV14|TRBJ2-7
CASSQAGITYEQYF
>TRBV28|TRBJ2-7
CASSSPGDHEQYF
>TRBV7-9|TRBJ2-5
CASSLEVVGGAQYF
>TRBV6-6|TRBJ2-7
CAAGQYGYEQYF
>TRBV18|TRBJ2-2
CASSPAGGGGELFF
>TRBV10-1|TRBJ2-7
CASIYNPGLSYEQYF
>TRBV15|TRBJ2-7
CATSSFQGLPYEQYF
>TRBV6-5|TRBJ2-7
CASSSPGQGEDEQYF
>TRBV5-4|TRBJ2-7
CASSETSGRASSEQYF
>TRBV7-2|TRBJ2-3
CASSFRLAGGTDTQYF
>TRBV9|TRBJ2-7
CASSLGQGYEQYF
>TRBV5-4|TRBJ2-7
CASSLEASGTYEQYF
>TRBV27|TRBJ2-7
CASSAPSRGSSEQYF